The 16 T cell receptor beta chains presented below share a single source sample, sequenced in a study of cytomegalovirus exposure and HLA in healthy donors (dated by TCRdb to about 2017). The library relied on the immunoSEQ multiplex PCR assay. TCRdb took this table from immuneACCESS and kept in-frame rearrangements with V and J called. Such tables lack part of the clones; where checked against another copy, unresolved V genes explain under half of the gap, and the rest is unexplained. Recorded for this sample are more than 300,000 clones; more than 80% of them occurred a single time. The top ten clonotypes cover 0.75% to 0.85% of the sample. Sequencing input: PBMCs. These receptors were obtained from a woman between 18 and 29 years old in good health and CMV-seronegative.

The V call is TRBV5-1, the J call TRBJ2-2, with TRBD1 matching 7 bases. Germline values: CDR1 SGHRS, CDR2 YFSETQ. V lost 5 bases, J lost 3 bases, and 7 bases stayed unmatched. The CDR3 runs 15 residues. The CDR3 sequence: CASRIDRVDTGELFF. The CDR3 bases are TGCGCCAGCAGAATCGACAGGGTTGACACCGGGGAGCTGTTTTTT.

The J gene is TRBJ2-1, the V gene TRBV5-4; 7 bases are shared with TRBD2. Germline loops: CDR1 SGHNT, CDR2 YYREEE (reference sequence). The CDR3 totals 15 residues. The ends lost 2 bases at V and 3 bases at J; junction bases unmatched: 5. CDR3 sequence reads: CASSFGAGDYNEQFF. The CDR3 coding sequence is TGTGCCAGCAGCTTCGGTGCGGGAGACTACAATGAGCAGTTCTTC.

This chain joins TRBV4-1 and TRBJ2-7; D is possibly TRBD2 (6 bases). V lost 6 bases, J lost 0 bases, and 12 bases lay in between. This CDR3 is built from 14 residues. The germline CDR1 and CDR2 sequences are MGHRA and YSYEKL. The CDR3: CASRPPGSSYEQYF. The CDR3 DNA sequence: TGCGCCAGCAGACCTCCCGGGAGCTCCTACGAGCAGTACTTC.

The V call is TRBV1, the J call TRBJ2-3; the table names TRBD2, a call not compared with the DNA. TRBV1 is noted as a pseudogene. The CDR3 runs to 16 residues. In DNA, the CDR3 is TGCACCAGCAGCCATTTTTCGCGGGTGAGCACAGATACGCAGTATTTT. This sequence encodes CTSSHFSRVSTDTQYF.

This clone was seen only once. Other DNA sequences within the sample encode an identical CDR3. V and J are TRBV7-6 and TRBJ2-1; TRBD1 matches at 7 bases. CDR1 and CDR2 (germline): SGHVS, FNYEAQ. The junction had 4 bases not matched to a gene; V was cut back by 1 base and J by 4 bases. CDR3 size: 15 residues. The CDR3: CASSLGQGDYNEQFF. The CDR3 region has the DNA TGTGCCAGCAGCTTAGGACAGGGAGATTACAATGAGCAGTTCTTC.

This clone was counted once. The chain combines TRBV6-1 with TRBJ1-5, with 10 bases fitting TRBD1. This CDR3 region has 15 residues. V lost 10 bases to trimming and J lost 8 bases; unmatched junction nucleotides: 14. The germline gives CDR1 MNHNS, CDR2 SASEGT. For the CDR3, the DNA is TGTGCCACCGAGGCCGGGACAGGGGATTTTAAGCCCCAGCATTTT. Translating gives CATEAGTGDFKPQHF.

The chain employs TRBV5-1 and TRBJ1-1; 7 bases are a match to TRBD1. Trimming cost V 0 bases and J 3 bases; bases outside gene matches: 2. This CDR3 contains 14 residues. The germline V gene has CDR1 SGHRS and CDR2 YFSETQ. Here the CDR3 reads CASSLGGTDTEAFF. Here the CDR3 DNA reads TGCGCCAGCAGCTTGGGGGGGACAGACACTGAAGCTTTCTTT.

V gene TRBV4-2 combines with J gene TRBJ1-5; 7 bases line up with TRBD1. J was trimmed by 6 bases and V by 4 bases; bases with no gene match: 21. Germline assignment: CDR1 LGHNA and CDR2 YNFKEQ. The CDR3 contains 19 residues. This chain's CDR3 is CASSPTKTGPEYSIQPQHF. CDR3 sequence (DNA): TGTGCCAGCAGCCCCACTAAGACAGGGCCCGAGTATAGTATTCAGCCCCAGCATTTT.

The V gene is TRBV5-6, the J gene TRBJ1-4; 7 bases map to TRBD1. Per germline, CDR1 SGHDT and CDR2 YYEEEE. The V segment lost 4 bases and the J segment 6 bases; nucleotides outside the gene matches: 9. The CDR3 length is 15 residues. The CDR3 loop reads CASSPTGRTDEKLFF. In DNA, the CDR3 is TGTGCCAGCAGCCCGACAGGGAGAACGGATGAAAAACTGTTTTTT. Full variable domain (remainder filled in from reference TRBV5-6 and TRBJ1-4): DAGVTQSPTHLIKTRGQQVTLRCSPKSGHDTVSWYQQALGQGPQFIFQYYEEEERQRGNFPDRFSGHQFPNYSSELNVNALLLGDSALYLCASSPTGRTDEKLFFGSGTQLSVL.

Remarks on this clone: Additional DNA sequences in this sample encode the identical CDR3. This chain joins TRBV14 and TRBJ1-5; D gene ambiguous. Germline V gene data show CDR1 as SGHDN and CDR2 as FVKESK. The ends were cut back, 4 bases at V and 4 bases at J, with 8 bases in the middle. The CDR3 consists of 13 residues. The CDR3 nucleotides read TGTGCCAGCAGCCCTGGAGGAAATCAGCCCCAGCATTTT. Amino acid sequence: CASSPGGNQPQHF. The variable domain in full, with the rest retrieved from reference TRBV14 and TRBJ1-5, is EAGVTQFPSHSVIEKGQTVTLRCDPISGHDNLYWYRRVMGKEIKFLLHFVKESKQDESGMPNNRFLAERTGGTYSTLKVQPAELEDSGVYFCASSPGGNQPQHFGDGTRLSIL.

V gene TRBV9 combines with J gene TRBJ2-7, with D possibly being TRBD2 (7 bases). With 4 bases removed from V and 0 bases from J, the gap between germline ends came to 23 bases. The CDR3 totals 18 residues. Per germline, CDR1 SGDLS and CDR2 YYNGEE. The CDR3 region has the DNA TGTGCCAGCAGCCCCCGCGGGTGGGGGGGCCCGAGCTCCTACGAGCAGTACTTC. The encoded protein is CASSPRGWGGPSSYEQYF.

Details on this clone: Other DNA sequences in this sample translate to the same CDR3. CDR3 DNA sequence: TGCGCCAGCAGCTTGGGCGGGGGCCCCTACAATGAGCAGTTCTTC. It codes for CASSLGGGPYNEQFF. The chain joins TRBV5-1 to TRBJ2-1; the D gene is possibly TRBD2 (7 bases). The germline gives CDR1 SGHRS, CDR2 YFSETQ. Trimming pared 0 bases from V and 2 bases from J, leaving 9 bases between. CDR3 length equals 15 residues.

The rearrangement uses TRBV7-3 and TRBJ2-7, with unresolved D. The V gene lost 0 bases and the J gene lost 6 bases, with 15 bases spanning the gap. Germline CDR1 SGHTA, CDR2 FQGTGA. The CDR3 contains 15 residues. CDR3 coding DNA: TGTGCCAGCAGCTTAACGGCGCGCCCCCCGGGCGAGCAGTACTTC. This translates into CASSLTARPPGEQYF.

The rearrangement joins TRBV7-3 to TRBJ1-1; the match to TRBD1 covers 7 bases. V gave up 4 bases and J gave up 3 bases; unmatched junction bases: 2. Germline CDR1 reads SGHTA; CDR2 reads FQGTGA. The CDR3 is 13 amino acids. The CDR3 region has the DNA TGTGCCAGCAGCTCTCAGGGGGACACTGAAGCTTTCTTT. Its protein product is CASSSQGDTEAFF.

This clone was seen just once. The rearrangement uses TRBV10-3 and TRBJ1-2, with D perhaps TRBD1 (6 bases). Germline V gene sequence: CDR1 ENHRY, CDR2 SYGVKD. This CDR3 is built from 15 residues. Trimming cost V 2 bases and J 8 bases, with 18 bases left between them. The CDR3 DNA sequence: TGTGCCATCAGTGAGAGTACAGGGAATCGAATCGGCTACACCTTC. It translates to CAISESTGNRIGYTF.

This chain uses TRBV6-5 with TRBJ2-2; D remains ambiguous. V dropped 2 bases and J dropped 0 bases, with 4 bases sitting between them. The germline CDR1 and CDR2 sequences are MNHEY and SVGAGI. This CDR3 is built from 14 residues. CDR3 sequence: CASSYTANTGELFF. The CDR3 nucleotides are TGTGCCAGCAGTTACACAGCGAACACCGGGGAGCTGTTTTTT.